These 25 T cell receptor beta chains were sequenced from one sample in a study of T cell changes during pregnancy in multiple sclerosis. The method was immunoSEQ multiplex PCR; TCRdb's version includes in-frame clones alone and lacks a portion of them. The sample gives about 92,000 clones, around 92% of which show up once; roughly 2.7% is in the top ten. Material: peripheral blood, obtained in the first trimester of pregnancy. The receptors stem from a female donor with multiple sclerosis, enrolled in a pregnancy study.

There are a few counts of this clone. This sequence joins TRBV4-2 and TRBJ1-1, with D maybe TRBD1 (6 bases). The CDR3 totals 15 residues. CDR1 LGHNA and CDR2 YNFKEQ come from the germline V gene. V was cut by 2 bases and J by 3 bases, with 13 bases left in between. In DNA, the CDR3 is TGTGCCAGCAGCCAAACCAGAGGGGGAGACACTGAAGCTTTCTTT. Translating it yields CASSQTRGGDTEAFF.

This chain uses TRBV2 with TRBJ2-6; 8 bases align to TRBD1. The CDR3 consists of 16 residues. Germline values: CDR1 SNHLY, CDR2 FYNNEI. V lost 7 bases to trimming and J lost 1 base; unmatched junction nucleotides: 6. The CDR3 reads CASIGQGASGANVLTF. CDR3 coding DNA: TGTGCCAGCATCGGGCAGGGGGCTTCTGGGGCCAACGTCCTGACTTTC.

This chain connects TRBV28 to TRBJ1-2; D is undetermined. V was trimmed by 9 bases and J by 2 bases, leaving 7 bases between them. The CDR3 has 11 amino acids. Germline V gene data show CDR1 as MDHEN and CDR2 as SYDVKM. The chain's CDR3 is CASSGNYGYTF. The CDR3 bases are TGTGCCAGTTCGGGGAACTATGGCTACACCTTC.

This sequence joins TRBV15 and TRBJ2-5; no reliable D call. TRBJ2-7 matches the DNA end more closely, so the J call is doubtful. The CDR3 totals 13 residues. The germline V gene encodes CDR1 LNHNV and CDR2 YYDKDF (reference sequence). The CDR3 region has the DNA TGTGCCACCAGCACGTCACCCCCCTACGAGCAGTACTTC. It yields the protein CATSTSPPYEQYF.

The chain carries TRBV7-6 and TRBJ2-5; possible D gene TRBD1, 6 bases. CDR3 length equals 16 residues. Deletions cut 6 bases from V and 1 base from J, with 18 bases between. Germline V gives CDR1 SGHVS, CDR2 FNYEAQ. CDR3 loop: CASSTWGWDTQETQYF. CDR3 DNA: TGTGCCAGCAGTACCTGGGGGTGGGACACCCAAGAGACCCAGTACTTC.

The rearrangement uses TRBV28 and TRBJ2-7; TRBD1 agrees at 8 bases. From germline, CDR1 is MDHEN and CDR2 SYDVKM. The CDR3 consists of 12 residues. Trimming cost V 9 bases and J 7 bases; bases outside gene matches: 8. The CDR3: CASTGGVGEQYF. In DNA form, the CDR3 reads TGTGCCAGTACAGGGGGAGTGGGGGAGCAGTACTTC.

CDR3 DNA sequence: TGTGCCAGCAGAGACAGGACCCCTGAAGCTTTCTTT. It codes for CASRDRTPEAFF. The rearrangement joins TRBV7-9 to TRBJ1-1; a possible D gene is TRBD1 (6 bases). Germline V gene lookup returns CDR1 SEHNR and CDR2 FQNEAQ (reference sequence). Trimming shortened V by 6 bases and J by 6 bases, and 11 bases separated the two germline ends. The CDR3 length is 12 residues.

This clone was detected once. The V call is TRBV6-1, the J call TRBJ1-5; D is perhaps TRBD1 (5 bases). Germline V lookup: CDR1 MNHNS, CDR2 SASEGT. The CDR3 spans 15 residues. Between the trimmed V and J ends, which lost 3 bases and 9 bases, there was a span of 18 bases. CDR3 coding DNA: TGTGCCAGCAGTGATCGCGCGAAAGGGGTACGGCCCCAGCATTTT. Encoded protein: CASSDRAKGVRPQHF.

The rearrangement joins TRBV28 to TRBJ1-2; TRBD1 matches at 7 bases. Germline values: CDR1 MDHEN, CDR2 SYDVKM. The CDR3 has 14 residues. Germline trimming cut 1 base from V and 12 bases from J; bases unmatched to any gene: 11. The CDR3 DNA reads TGTGCCAGCAGTTTATACCGGGACAGAGGACGGGACACCTTC. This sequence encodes CASSLYRDRGRDTF.

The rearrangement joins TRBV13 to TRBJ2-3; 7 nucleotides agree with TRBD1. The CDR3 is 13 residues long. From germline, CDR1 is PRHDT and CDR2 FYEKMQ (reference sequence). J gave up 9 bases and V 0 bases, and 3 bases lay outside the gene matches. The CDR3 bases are TGTGCCAGCAGCTTAGGCCAGGGGGAAACGCAGTATTTT. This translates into CASSLGQGETQYF.

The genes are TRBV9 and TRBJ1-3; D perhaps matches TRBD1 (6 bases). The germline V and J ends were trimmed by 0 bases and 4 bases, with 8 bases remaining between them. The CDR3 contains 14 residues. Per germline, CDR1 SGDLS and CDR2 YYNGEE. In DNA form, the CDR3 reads TGTGCCAGCAGCGTAGGGGGGACAGGAAACACCATATATTTT. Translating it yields CASSVGGTGNTIYF.

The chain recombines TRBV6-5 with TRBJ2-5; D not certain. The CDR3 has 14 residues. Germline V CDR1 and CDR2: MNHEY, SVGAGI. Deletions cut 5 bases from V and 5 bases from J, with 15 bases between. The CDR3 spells CASSLDYGGETQYF. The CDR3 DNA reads TGTGCCAGCAGTCTAGATTATGGTGGGGAGACCCAGTACTTC.

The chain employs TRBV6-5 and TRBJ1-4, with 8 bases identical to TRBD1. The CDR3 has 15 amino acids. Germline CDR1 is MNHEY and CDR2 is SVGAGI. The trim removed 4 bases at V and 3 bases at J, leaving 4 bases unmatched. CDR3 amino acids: CASSWTGISNEKLFF. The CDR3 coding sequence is TGTGCCAGCAGTTGGACAGGGATTTCTAATGAAAAACTGTTTTTT.

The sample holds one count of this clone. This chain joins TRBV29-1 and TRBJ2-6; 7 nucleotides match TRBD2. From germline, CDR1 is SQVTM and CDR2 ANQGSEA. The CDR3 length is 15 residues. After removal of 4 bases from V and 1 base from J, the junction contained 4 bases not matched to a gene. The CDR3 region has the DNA TGCAGCGTTGGCGGGGGTACTTCTGGGGCCAACGTCCTGACTTTC. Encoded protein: CSVGGGTSGANVLTF. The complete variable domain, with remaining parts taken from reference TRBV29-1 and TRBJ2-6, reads SAVISQKPSRDICQRGTSLTIQCQVDSQVTMMFWYRQQPGQSLTLIATANQGSEATYESGFVIDKFPISRPNLTFSTLTVSNMSPEDSSIYLCSVGGGTSGANVLTFGAGSRLTVL.

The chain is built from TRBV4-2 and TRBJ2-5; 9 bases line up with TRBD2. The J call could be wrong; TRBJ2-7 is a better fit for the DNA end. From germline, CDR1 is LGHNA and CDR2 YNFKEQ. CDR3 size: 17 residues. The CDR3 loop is CASSQVPSGVSSYEQYF. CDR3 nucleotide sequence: TGTGCCAGCAGCCAAGTCCCTAGCGGGGTGAGCTCCTACGAGCAGTACTTC.

The CDR3 bases are TGTGCCAGCAGCTTAAAAGTCGCTACAGGAGGAAACACCATATATTTT. Translating it yields CASSLKVATGGNTIYF. J is TRBJ1-3 and V is TRBV7-9, with D perhaps matching TRBD1 (5 bases). Trimming left V 2 bases short and J 4 bases short, with 15 bases between. CDR1 is SEHNR and CDR2 is FQNEAQ in the germline V gene (reference sequence). The CDR3 has 16 amino acids. Full variable domain (outside the CDR3, taken from reference TRBV7-9 and TRBJ1-3): DTGVSQNPRHKITKRGQNVTFRCDPISEHNRLYWYRQTLGQGPEFLTYFQNEAQLEKSRLLSDRFSAERPKGSFSTLEIQRTEQGDSAMYLCASSLKVATGGNTIYFGEGSWLTVV.

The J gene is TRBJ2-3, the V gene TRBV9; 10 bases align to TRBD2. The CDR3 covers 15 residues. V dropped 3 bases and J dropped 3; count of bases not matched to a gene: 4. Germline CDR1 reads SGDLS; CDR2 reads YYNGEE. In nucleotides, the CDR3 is TGTGCCAGCAGCGGCGGACTAGCGGTGACAGATACGCAGTATTTT. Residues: CASSGGLAVTDTQYF.

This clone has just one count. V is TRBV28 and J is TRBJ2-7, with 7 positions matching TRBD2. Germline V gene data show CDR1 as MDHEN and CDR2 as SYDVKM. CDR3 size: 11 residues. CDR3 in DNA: TGTTCTAGGGAGGGCCGCTACGAGCAGTACTTC. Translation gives CSREGRYEQYF.

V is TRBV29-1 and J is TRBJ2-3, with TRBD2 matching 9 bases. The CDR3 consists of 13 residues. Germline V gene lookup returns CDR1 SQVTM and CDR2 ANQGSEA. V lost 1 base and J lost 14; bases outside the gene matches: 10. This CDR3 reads CSVEGTLAGTPYF. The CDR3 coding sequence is TGCAGCGTTGAAGGAACGCTAGCGGGGACCCCGTATTTT.

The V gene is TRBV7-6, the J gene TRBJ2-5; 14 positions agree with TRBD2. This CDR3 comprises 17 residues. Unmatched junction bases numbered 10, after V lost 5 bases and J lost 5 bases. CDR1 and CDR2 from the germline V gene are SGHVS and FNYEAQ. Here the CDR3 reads CASSPVTSGRVGETQYF. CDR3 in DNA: TGTGCCAGCAGCCCGGTGACTAGCGGGAGGGTAGGGGAGACCCAGTACTTC.

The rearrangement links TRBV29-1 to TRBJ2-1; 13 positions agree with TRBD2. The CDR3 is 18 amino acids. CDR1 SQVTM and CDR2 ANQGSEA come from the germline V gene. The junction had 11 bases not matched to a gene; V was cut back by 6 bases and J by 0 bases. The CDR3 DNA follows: TGCAGCGTGTATGGACTAGCGGGAGTTAGGGACTCCTACAATGAGCAGTTCTTC. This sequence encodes CSVYGLAGVRDSYNEQFF.

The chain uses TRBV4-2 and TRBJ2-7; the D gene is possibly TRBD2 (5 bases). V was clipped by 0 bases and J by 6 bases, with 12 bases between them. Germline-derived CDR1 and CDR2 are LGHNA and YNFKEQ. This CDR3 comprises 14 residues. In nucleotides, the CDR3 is TGTGCCAGCAGCCAAGATTCCACTAGTGGCGAGCAGTACTTC. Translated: CASSQDSTSGEQYF.

The CDR3 protein is CASSLWWSGGSGTSGKPTYNEQFF. For the CDR3, the DNA is TGTGCCAGCAGTTTATGGTGGTCTGGAGGGAGCGGGACTAGCGGGAAGCCAACCTACAATGAGCAGTTCTTC. The chain is built from TRBV27 and TRBJ2-1; TRBD2 aligns across 13 bases. Germline CDR1 and CDR2: MNHEY and SMNVEV (reference sequence). Germline trimming cut 1 base from V and 2 bases from J; bases unmatched to any gene: 23. The CDR3 is 24 amino acids.

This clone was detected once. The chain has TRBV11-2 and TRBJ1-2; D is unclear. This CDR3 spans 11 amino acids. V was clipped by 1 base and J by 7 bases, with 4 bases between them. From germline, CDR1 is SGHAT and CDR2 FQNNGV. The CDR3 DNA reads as TGTGCCAGCAGCTTAGTTCGTGGCTACACCTTC. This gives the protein CASSLVRGYTF.

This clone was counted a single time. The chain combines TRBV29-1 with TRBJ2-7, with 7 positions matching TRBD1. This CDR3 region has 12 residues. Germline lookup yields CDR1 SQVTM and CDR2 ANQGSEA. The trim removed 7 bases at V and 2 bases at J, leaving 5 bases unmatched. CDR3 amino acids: CSALTGPYEQYF. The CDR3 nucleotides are TGCAGCGCCTTGACAGGGCCCTACGAGCAGTACTTC.